The clone carrying this T cell receptor (beta chain) was counted a few times. The source of the sample is a study of blood T cell repertoires in COVID-19. Overall study context: Donors in the United States, Italy and Spain gave samples during acute or convalescent COVID-19.

The protocol was immunoSEQ multiplex PCR, while the TCRdb copy is restricted to in-frame clones and leaves out a portion. This sample carries tens of thousands of clones, less than 85% of them seen once, and the ten largest clones take 16%. The CDR3 extends over 16 amino acids. V was clipped by 0 bases and J by 1 base, with 10 bases between them. Germline values: CDR1 MNHNY, CDR2 SVGAGI (reference sequence). The chain employs TRBV6-6 and TRBJ1-5; no firm D call. Sample: peripheral blood. The TCR originated in a man between 70 and 80 years old with active or convalescent COVID-19. CDR3 sequence: CASSYSRGWSNQPQHF. The CDR3 region has the DNA TGTGCCAGCAGTTACTCGAGAGGCTGGAGCAATCAGCCCCAGCATTTT.